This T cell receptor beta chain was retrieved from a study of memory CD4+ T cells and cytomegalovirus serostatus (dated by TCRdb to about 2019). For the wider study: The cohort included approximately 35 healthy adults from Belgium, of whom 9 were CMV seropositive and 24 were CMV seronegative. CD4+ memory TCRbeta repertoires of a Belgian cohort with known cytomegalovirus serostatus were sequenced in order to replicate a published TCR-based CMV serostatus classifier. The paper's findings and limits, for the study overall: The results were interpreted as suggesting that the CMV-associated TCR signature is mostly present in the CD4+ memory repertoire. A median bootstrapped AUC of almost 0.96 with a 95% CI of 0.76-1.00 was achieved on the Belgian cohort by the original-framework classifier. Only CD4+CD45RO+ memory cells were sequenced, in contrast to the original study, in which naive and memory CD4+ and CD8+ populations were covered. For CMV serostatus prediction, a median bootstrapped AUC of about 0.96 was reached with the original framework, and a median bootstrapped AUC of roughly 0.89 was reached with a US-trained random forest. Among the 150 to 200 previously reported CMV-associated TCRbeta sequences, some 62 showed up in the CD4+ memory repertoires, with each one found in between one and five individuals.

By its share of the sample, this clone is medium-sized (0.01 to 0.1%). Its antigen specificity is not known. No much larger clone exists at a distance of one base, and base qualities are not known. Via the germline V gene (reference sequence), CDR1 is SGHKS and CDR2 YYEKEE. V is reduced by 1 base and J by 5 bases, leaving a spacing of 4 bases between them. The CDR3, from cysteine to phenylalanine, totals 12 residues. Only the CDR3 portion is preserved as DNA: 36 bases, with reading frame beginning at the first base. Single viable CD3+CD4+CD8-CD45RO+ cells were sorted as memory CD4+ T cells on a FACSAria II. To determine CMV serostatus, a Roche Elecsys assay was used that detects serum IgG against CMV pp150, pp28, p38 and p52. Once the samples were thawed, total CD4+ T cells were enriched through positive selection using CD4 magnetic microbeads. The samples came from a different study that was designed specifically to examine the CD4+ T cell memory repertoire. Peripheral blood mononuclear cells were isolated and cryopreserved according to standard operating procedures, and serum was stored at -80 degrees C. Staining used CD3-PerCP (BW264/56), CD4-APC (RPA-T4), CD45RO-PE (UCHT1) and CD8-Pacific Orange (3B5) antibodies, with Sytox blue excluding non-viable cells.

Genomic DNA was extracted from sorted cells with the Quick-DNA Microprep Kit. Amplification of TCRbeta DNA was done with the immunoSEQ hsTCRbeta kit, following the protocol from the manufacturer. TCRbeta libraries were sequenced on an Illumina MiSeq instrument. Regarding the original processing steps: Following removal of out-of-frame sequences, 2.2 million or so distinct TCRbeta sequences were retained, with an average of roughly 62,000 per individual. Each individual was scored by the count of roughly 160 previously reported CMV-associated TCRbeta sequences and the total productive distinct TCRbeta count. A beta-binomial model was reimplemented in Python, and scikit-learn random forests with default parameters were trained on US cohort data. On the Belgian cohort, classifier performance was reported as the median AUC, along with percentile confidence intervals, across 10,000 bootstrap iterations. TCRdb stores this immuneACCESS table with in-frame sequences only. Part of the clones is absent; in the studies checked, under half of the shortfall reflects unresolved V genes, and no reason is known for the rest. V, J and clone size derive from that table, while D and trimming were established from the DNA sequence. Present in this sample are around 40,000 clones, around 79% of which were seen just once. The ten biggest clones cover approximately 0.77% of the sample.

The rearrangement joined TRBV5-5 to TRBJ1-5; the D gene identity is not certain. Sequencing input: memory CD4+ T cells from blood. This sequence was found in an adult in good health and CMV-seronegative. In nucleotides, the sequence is TGTGCCAGCAGCTTGATAGATCAGCCCCAGCATTTT. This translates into CASSLIDQPQHF.